A selection of T cell receptor beta chains follows, all from one sample in a study of Ad26.COV2.S vaccination and SARS-CoV-2 variants. Libraries were prepared by immunoSEQ multiplex PCR; TCRdb keeps only in-frame clonotypes and omits some of them. The data hold hundreds of thousands of clones, with about 91% observed a single time. Sequencing was performed on peripheral blood, taken after recovery from COVID-19. These receptors all stem from a human donor who had recovered from COVID-19. Each CDR3 is given with its conserved first and last residue. Each record gives: V gene, clone size, J gene, D gene, CDR3 protein, CDR3 DNA. A D gene is named only where the DNA matches it firmly. Clone size is not always given. Where it is, it says once, few, many or a class for expanded clones.

TRBV5-1	once	TRBJ1-2	-	CASSLEGRLNYGYTF	TGCGCCAGCAGCTTGGAGGGGAGGCTTAACTATGGCTACACCTTC
TRBV7-9	-	TRBJ2-7	TRBD1	CASSTPGQGGEQYF	TGTGCCAGCAGCACGCCGGGACAGGGGGGTGAGCAGTACTTC
TRBV3-1/TRBV3-2	-	TRBJ1-6	-	CASSLGSSPLHF	TGTGCCAGCAGCCTGGGGAGTTCACCCCTCCACTTT
TRBV6-5	-	TRBJ2-5	-	CATTRDPSETQYF	TGTGCCACTACCCGGGACCCCTCGGAGACCCAGTACTTC
TRBV6-2/TRBV6-3	once	TRBJ1-5	-	CASSRGQSNQPQHF	TGTGCCAGCAGTCGTGGACAGTCCAATCAGCCCCAGCATTTT
TRBV10-3	-	TRBJ2-7	-	CATQVGVSYEQYF	TGTGCCACCCAAGTCGGGGTTTCCTACGAGCAGTACTTC
TRBV24-1	-	TRBJ2-1	TRBD2	CATSPGRVGTSGGRSYNEQFF	TGTGCCACCAGTCCCGGGCGCGTTGGGACTAGCGGGGGGAGGTCCTACAATGAGCAGTTCTTC
TRBV9	-	TRBJ2-3	-	CASSATESGPHTQYF	TGTGCCAGCAGCGCTACGGAGTCGGGGCCACATACGCAGTATTTT
TRBV6-6	once	TRBJ1-1	-	CASSYQQGLEAFF	TGTGCCAGCAGTTACCAACAAGGGCTTGAAGCTTTCTTT
TRBV7-3	once	TRBJ2-1	-	CASSARSYDEQFF	TGTGCCAGCAGCGCCCGGTCCTACGATGAGCAGTTCTTC
TRBV5-8	-	TRBJ1-5	-	CASSSDGYSNQPQHF	TGTGCCAGCAGCTCGGACGGGTATAGCAATCAGCCCCAGCATTTT
TRBV5-5	-	TRBJ2-1	-	CASSLEGRPYNEQFF	TGTGCCAGCAGCTTGGAGGGAAGGCCCTACAATGAGCAGTTCTTC
TRBV6-5	once	TRBJ1-1	-	CASRPTIGPSTEAFF	TGTGCCAGCCGCCCCACGATAGGGCCGAGCACTGAAGCTTTCTTT
TRBV21-1	-	TRBJ1-2	-	CASSPIEQGRCYGYTF	TGTGCCAGCAGCCCAATCGAACAGGGTAGATGCTATGGCTACACCTTC
TRBV29-1	-	TRBJ2-1	-	CSVEDLGRRKFF	TGCAGCGTTGAAGATCTGGGACGTCGGAAGTTCTTC
TRBV9	-	TRBJ1-6	TRBD1	CASSVETGGNRSPLHF	TGTGCCAGCAGCGTTGAGACAGGGGGCAATAGATCACCCCTCCACTTT
TRBV13	-	TRBJ1-2	TRBD1	CASSLGTGYGYTF	TGTGCCAGCAGCTTGGGGACAGGCTATGGCTACACCTTC
TRBV6-5	-	TRBJ2-7	-	CASRQISYEQYF	TGTGCCAGCAGACAAATCTCCTACGAGCAGTACTTC
TRBV19	-	TRBJ2-6	TRBD2	CASSPRLAGHSGANVLTF	TGTGCCAGTAGTCCCCGACTAGCGGGGCACTCTGGGGCCAACGTCCTGACTTTC
TRBV10-3	-	TRBJ1-6	-	CAISESGDGNSPLHF	TGTGCCATCAGTGAATCAGGGGACGGGAATTCACCCCTCCACTTT
TRBV6-2/TRBV6-3	once	TRBJ2-2	TRBD1	CASTPPDRADTGELFF	TGTGCCAGCACCCCACCGGACAGGGCGGACACCGGGGAGCTGTTTTTT
TRBV19	-	TRBJ2-1	-	CASSTSFASYNEQFF	TGTGCCAGTAGTACATCTTTCGCCTCCTACAATGAGCAGTTCTTC
TRBV2	-	TRBJ1-1	-	CASSGTTLTEAFF	TGTGCCAGCAGCGGGACAACACTCACTGAAGCTTTCTTT
TRBV6-5	-	TRBJ1-1	-	CASRVYRANTEAFF	TGTGCCAGCAGAGTCTACAGGGCGAACACTGAAGCTTTCTTT
TRBV5-8	-	TRBJ1-5	TRBD1	CASSFSAIRPGQAYNQPQHF	TGTGCCAGCAGCTTCAGTGCGATCAGGCCGGGACAGGCCTATAATCAGCCCCAGCATTTT
TRBV19	-	TRBJ2-7	-	CASRMAHSSYEQYF	TGTGCCAGTAGGATGGCGCACAGCTCCTACGAGCAGTACTTC
TRBV11-3	-	TRBJ2-5	TRBD2	CASSPTSGGETQYF	TGTGCCAGCAGTCCGACTAGCGGGGGTGAGACCCAGTACTTC
TRBV7-6	once	TRBJ1-1	-	CASSLDRVGNSEAFF	TGTGCCAGCAGCTTAGACAGGGTTGGGAACTCTGAAGCTTTCTTT
TRBV19	-	TRBJ2-3	-	CASRDLTDTQYF	TGTGCCAGTAGGGACCTAACAGATACGCAGTATTTT
TRBV6-5	-	TRBJ2-5	TRBD2	CASSRTSHETQYF	TGTGCCAGCAGTCGGACTAGTCACGAGACCCAGTACTTC
TRBV14	-	TRBJ2-7	-	CASSQDSLDRGAFTFYEQYF	TGTGCCAGCAGCCAAGATAGTCTTGACCGGGGAGCCTTTACATTCTACGAGCAGTACTTC
TRBV6-5	-	TRBJ1-5	TRBD1	CASRQDRGRGQPQHF	TGTGCCAGCAGACAAGACAGGGGAAGGGGTCAGCCCCAGCATTTT
TRBV5-1	-	TRBJ1-1	TRBD1	CASSDRTGNTEAFF	TGCGCCAGCAGCGACCGGACAGGGAACACTGAAGCTTTCTTT
TRBV4-2	-	TRBJ2-1	TRBD2	CASSQDYGGGGSYNEQFF	TGTGCCAGCAGCCAAGATTATGGCGGGGGAGGCTCCTACAATGAGCAGTTCTTC
TRBV2	-	TRBJ2-7	TRBD2	CASREGLAYEQYF	TGTGCCAGCAGGGAGGGACTAGCCTACGAGCAGTACTTC
TRBV18	-	TRBJ1-1	TRBD1	CASSLTVGQGDTEAFF	TGTGCCAGCTCACTTACGGTTGGACAGGGGGACACTGAAGCTTTCTTT
TRBV7-9	once	TRBJ1-5	TRBD1	CASSLGSGTGLNQPQHF	TGTGCCAGCAGCTTAGGGTCCGGGACAGGCCTCAATCAGCCCCAGCATTTT
TRBV3-1/TRBV3-2	-	TRBJ1-2	TRBD1	CASSPARTGTYGYTF	TGTGCCAGCAGCCCGGCGCGGACAGGGACCTATGGCTACACCTTC
TRBV5-1	-	TRBJ1-3	-	CASSPWRTGNTIYF	TGCGCCAGCAGCCCATGGCGAACGGGGAACACCATATATTTT
TRBV20-1	-	TRBJ2-5	-	CSARAGETQYF	TGCAGTGCTAGAGCCGGAGAGACCCAGTACTTC
TRBV6-1	-	TRBJ1-2	-	CASSEGGGRGYTF	TGTGCCAGCAGTGAAGGAGGGGGAAGGGGCTACACCTTC
TRBV20-1	-	TRBJ2-5	-	CSASGPQETQYF	TGCAGTGCTAGTGGGCCTCAAGAGACCCAGTACTTC
TRBV11-2	-	TRBJ1-1	TRBD1	CASSFQGGRTEAFF	TGTGCCAGCAGCTTTCAGGGGGGAAGGACTGAAGCTTTCTTT
TRBV27	-	TRBJ1-2	-	CASRQGPHFGYTF	TGTGCCAGCCGGCAGGGGCCGCATTTTGGCTACACCTTC
TRBV6-5	-	TRBJ2-3	-	CASSYSFSLTDTQYF	TGTGCCAGCAGTTACTCATTCTCCCTCACAGATACGCAGTATTTT
TRBV14	-	TRBJ1-3	TRBD1	CASSPRQGFGGNTIYF	TGTGCCAGCAGCCCTAGACAGGGGTTCGGTGGAAACACCATATATTTT
TRBV11-2	-	TRBJ2-7	-	CASSLSTAYEQYF	TGTGCCAGCAGCCTATCCACCGCTTACGAGCAGTACTTC
TRBV6-6	-	TRBJ1-6	-	CASSRRKEGSPLHF	TGTGCCAGCAGTAGACGGAAGGAAGGGTCACCCCTCCACTTT
TRBV7-6	-	TRBJ2-7	-	CASSPGEGTYEQYF	TGTGCCAGCAGCCCGGGGGAGGGGACATACGAGCAGTACTTC
TRBV19	-	TRBJ1-4	-	CASSNRVGTNEKLFF	TGTGCCAGTAGCAACAGGGTCGGAACTAATGAAAAACTGTTTTTT
TRBV28	once	TRBJ2-7	-	CASSRSGVYEQYF	TGTGCCAGCAGTCGATCTGGGGTATACGAGCAGTACTTC
TRBV18	-	TRBJ1-2	-	CASSPGGDYGYTF	TGTGCCAGCTCTCCCGGTGGAGACTATGGCTACACCTTC
TRBV6-5	once	TRBJ2-3	-	CASSLTLAKDTQYF	TGTGCCAGCAGTTTGACTCTCGCGAAAGATACGCAGTATTTT
TRBV27	once	TRBJ2-1	-	CASSPRTVPGNEQFF	TGTGCCAGCAGTCCCCGGACAGTGCCCGGCAATGAGCAGTTCTTC
TRBV3-1/TRBV3-2	-	TRBJ2-7	-	CASATGYEQYF	TGTGCCAGCGCGACGGGCTACGAGCAGTACTTC